Below, 28 T cell receptor beta chains from the same sample are listed, as sequenced in a study of blood T cells in healthy people across ages. The second PCR ran roughly 6 to 12 cycles with a sample-barcoded 5' primer and J-beta primers. In TCRdb, the 5' RACE reads were re-called with MiXCR into one record per CDR3 protein. Altogether 1.5 million to 2 million distinct CDR3 sequences are present, 28% being singletons, with the ten largest covering about 7.7%. Sequencing used blood. The receptor source for this set is a woman between 25 and 40 years old in good health.

This clonotype was picked up many times. The rearrangement uses TRBV20-1 and TRBJ2-5, with a possible D match to TRBD1 (5 bases). The CDR3 sequence is 14 residues long. Germline V lookup: CDR1 DFQATT, CDR2 SNEGSKA (reference sequence). V dropped 6 bases and J dropped 1 base, with 15 bases sitting between them. DNA of the CDR3: TGCAGTGCCAATGAACAGGTCCTCCAAGAGACCCAGTACTTC. Amino acid sequence: CSANEQVLQETQYF.

This clonotype turned up a few times. The chain links TRBV2 to TRBJ1-2, with D perhaps TRBD1 (6 bases). V lost 8 bases to trimming and J lost 2 bases, with 15 bases between them. CDR3 length equals 14 residues. The germline CDR1 and CDR2 sequences are SNHLY and FYNNEI. The CDR3 is CASSPGHQNYGYTF. The CDR3 DNA follows: TGTGCCAGCTCGCCGGGACACCAGAACTATGGCTACACCTTC.

The chain couples TRBV7-2 to TRBJ2-5; no clear D. The CDR3 extends over 13 amino acids. Trimming left V 4 bases short and J 5 bases short, with 11 bases between. The germline gives CDR1 SGHTA, CDR2 FQGNSA. In nucleotides, the CDR3 is TGTGCCAGCAGCTCCTCATTTTGCGAGACCCAGTACTTC. It is translated as CASSSSFCETQYF.

At least ten counts were recorded for this clonotype. The chain couples TRBV6-1 to TRBJ1-2; no reliable D call. The CDR3 covers 12 residues. Germline values: CDR1 MNHNS, CDR2 SASEGT. Trimming cost V 5 bases and J 6 bases, with 10 bases left between them. CDR3 bases: TGTGCCAGCAGTCTCCAGGCGCATGGCTACACCTTC. This codes for CASSLQAHGYTF.

The chain joins TRBV6-5 to TRBJ2-3, with D possibly being TRBD2 (6 bases). The germline gives CDR1 MNHEY, CDR2 SVGAGI. Trimming removed 10 bases at V and 2 bases at J, with 13 bases between. This CDR3 region has 13 residues. The CDR3, as DNA: TGTGCCACCCACCGGGGGTTCACAGATACGCAGTATTTT. The encoded protein is CATHRGFTDTQYF.

This clonotype has more than one count but fewer than ten. This chain joins TRBV20-1 and TRBJ2-3, with 9 bases identical to TRBD2. Germline V lookup: CDR1 DFQATT, CDR2 SNEGSKA (reference sequence). Unmatched junction bases numbered 6, after V lost 0 bases and J lost 5 bases. The CDR3 spans 15 residues. As DNA, the CDR3 is TGCAGTGCTAGAGACATGACTAGCGGCCAAGATACGCAGTATTTT. Its protein product is CSARDMTSGQDTQYF.

This clonotype appeared a few times. V is TRBV5-5 and J is TRBJ2-7; 9 nucleotides match TRBD2. The germline gives CDR1 SGHKS, CDR2 YYEKEE (reference sequence). After removal of 0 bases from V and 0 bases from J, the junction contained 4 bases not matched to a gene. This CDR3 has 16 amino acids. For the CDR3, the DNA is TGTGCCAGCAGCTTGGAGGGTAGCGGGGGCTCCTACGAGCAGTACTTC. Translating gives CASSLEGSGGSYEQYF. The full variable domain, in which reference TRBV5-5 and TRBJ2-7 provide the parts outside the CDR3, is DAGVTQSPTHLIKTRGQQVTLRCSPISGHKSVSWYQQVLGQGPQFIFQYYEKEERGRGNFPDRFSARQFPNYSSELNVNALLLGDSALYLCASSLEGSGGSYEQYFGPGTRLTVT.

This clonotype was observed a handful of times. The chain carries TRBV20-1 and TRBJ2-3; a weak D match, TRBD1 (5 bases). Germline CDR1 DFQATT, CDR2 SNEGSKA (reference sequence). Trimming shortened V by 6 bases and J by 0 bases, and 10 bases separated the two germline ends. CDR3 length: 13 residues. The CDR3 sequence: CSALGQSTDTQYF. CDR3 coding DNA: TGCAGTGCCCTCGGACAAAGCACAGATACGCAGTATTTT.

This sequence joins TRBV28 and TRBJ1-5, with TRBD1 matching 10 bases. V dropped 5 bases and J dropped 1; count of bases not matched to a gene: 2. Germline V gene lookup returns CDR1 MDHEN and CDR2 SYDVKM. The CDR3 extends over 15 amino acids. CDR3 coding DNA: TGTGCCAGCAGTATGACAGGGGGCAGCAATCAGCCCCAGCATTTT. This sequence encodes CASSMTGGSNQPQHF.

The V call is TRBV28, the J call TRBJ2-5; maybe TRBD1 (7 bases). This CDR3 spans 15 amino acids. Germline lookup yields CDR1 MDHEN and CDR2 SYDVKM. V was shortened by 6 bases and J by 2 bases, with 16 bases between the two germline ends. CDR3 amino acids: CASRLQGSGQETQYF. The CDR3 bases are TGTGCCAGCAGGCTACAGGGGAGCGGGCAAGAGACCCAGTACTTC.

This clonotype was observed a handful of times. The chain recombines TRBV18 with TRBJ2-1, with 8 bases that match TRBD1. This CDR3 comprises 14 residues. Per the germline V gene, CDR1 is KGHSH and CDR2 is LQKENI. With V trimmed by 5 bases and J by 7 bases, 7 bases remained unmatched. For the CDR3, the DNA is TGTGCCAGCTCAGGACAGGGAGTAAGGAATGAGCAGTTCTTC. As protein: CASSGQGVRNEQFF.

A few counts support this clonotype. The chain combines TRBV11-2 with TRBJ2-7, with D perhaps being TRBD1 or TRBD2 (5 bases each). Trimming removed 1 base from V and 6 bases from J, with 13 bases in between. The germline V gene encodes CDR1 SGHAT and CDR2 FQNNGV. CDR3 length: 14 amino acids. The CDR3 region is CASSLGRGSREQYF. In DNA form, the CDR3 reads TGTGCCAGCAGCTTAGGTCGGGGCTCCCGCGAGCAGTACTTC.

This clonotype was found once. This sequence joins TRBV18 and TRBJ2-3, with a weak D call TRBD2 (6 bases). V lost 3 bases and J 5 bases, leaving 15 bases between the germline ends. This CDR3 region has 15 residues. The V gene's germline CDR1 is KGHSH and CDR2 LQKENI. CDR3 nucleotides: TGTGCCAGCTCACCTCGGGGGTTAGACATAGATACGCAGTATTTT. Encoded protein: CASSPRGLDIDTQYF.

This clonotype has ten or more counts. The gene calls are TRBV28 and TRBJ2-7; D might be TRBD1 (6 bases). The V and J ends lost 11 bases and 1 base respectively, with 12 bases between them. Germline CDR1 and CDR2: MDHEN and SYDVKM. The CDR3 extends over 12 amino acids. The DNA for the CDR3 is TGTGCCGTCCGGGACATATCCTACGAGCAGTACTTC. Its translation: CAVRDISYEQYF.

This chain joins TRBV4-3 and TRBJ2-2; 10 bases agree with TRBD2. Germline CDR1 LGHNA, CDR2 YSLEER. The V gene end was trimmed by 5 bases and the J gene end by 1 base; junction bases not matched to a gene: 7. The CDR3 totals 17 residues. For the CDR3, the DNA is TGCGCCAGCAGCTTTCCCACTAGCGGGATGAACACCGGGGAGCTGTTTTTT. This codes for CASSFPTSGMNTGELFF.

The chain is built from TRBV2 and TRBJ1-5; D possibly corresponds to TRBD1 (5 bases). Germline V lookup: CDR1 SNHLY, CDR2 FYNNEI. Trimming cost V 4 bases and J 7 bases, with 14 bases left between them. CDR3 length: 14 amino acids. CDR3 protein: CASSGGRGRQPQHF. CDR3 in DNA: TGTGCCAGCAGTGGGGGTCGGGGCAGGCAGCCCCAGCATTTT.

This clonotype occurred many times. The chain joins TRBV4-1 to TRBJ2-3, with 9 bases lining up with TRBD2. This CDR3 region has 17 residues. Germline V CDR1 and CDR2: MGHRA, YSYEKL. V lost 3 bases to trimming and J lost 5 bases; unmatched junction nucleotides: 12. In DNA form, the CDR3 reads TGCGCCAGCAGCCAGTCCCTAGCGGGGCCTCTCGGAGATACGCAGTATTTT. Translating it yields CASSQSLAGPLGDTQYF.

There are a few counts of this clonotype. The V gene is TRBV3-1, the J gene TRBJ2-1, with D possibly TRBD2 on 5 matching bases. CDR1 LGHDT and CDR2 YNNKEL come from the germline V gene (reference sequence). Trimming took off 1 base at V and 7 bases at J, with 11 bases between the two ends. This CDR3 region has 14 residues. DNA of the CDR3: TGTGCCAGCAGCCAAGCGGGGAGCTTAAATGAGCAGTTCTTC. Encoded protein: CASSQAGSLNEQFF.

The rearrangement uses TRBV2 and TRBJ1-2; 9 bases match TRBD1. CDR3 length: 14 amino acids. J gave up 2 bases and V 7 bases, and 5 bases lay outside the gene matches. The germline gives CDR1 SNHLY, CDR2 FYNNEI. The CDR3 reads CASTDGQGNYGYTF. Written as DNA, the CDR3 is TGTGCCAGCACAGACGGACAGGGGAACTATGGCTACACCTTC. Looking up the rest from reference TRBV2 and TRBJ1-2 gives the full variable domain: EPEVTQTPSHQVTQMGQEVILRCVPISNHLYFYWYRQILGQKVEFLVSFYNNEISEKSEIFDDQFSVERPDGSNFTLKIRSTKLEDSAMYFCASTDGQGNYGYTFGSGTRLTVV.

CDR3 nucleotide sequence: TGCGGTGTTAGAGACCCTACAGCGGGAACCTACGAGCAGTACTTC. Translating gives CGVRDPTAGTYEQYF. The chain employs TRBV20-1 and TRBJ2-7; 7 bases are shared with TRBD2. The CDR3 length is 15 residues. The germline CDR1 and CDR2 sequences are DFQATT and SNEGSKA (reference sequence).

V is TRBV6-5 and J is TRBJ1-2; D remains unclear. Trimming removed 6 bases from V and 0 bases from J, with 14 bases in between. The length of the CDR3 is 15 residues. Germline CDR1 and CDR2: MNHEY and SVGAGI. The CDR3 loop is CASSFDGLANYGYTF. CDR3 coding DNA: TGTGCCAGCAGCTTTGACGGGCTAGCTAACTATGGCTACACCTTC.

This clonotype was detected only a few times. The chain employs TRBV9 and TRBJ1-2; D unclear. The germline V gene encodes CDR1 SGDLS and CDR2 YYNGEE. The germline V and J ends were trimmed by 0 bases and 9 bases, with 9 bases remaining between them. CDR3 length equals 12 residues. The CDR3 bases are TGTGCCAGCAGCGTAGACGACAATAGCTACACCTTC. It translates to CASSVDDNSYTF.

The chain joins TRBV5-1 to TRBJ1-2; D is possibly TRBD1 (5 bases). Between the trimmed V and J ends, which lost 0 bases and 8 bases, there was a span of 11 bases. Germline loops: CDR1 SGHRS, CDR2 YFSETQ. This CDR3 contains 13 residues. The DNA for the CDR3 is TGCGCCAGCAGCTTGGACAGGCACGGGGGCTACACCTTC. Protein: CASSLDRHGGYTF.

V usage is TRBV5-1 and J usage is TRBJ2-5; no reliable D call. Germline V CDR1 and CDR2: SGHRS, YFSETQ. CDR3 size: 11 residues. The V end lost 5 bases, the J end lost 4 bases, and 6 bases lay between the germline ends. The DNA of the CDR3 is TGCGCCAGCAGGGTTTCAGAGACCCAGTACTTC. Amino acids: CASRVSETQYF.

Turning to this clonotype: Given a much more abundant clone one base away, this may be a read error. The V call is TRBV29-1, the J call TRBJ2-5; D is perhaps TRBD1 (6 bases). In germline, CDR1 is SQVTM, CDR2 ANQGSEA. This CDR3 is built from 12 residues. The CDR3 loop reads CSGERRDNEQYF. The CDR3 DNA is TGCAGCGGTGAACGACGGGACAATGAGCAGTACTTC.

This chain's CDR3 is CASSPQGIGQPQHF. Written as DNA, the CDR3 is TGTGCCAGCTCACCTCAGGGGATCGGGCAGCCCCAGCATTTT. The rearrangement links TRBV18 to TRBJ1-5, with TRBD1 as a possible D gene (6 bases). Trimming cost V 3 bases and J 7 bases, with 13 bases left between them. Germline V gives CDR1 KGHSH, CDR2 LQKENI. This CDR3 region has 14 residues.

This chain joins TRBV5-1 and TRBJ1-1; TRBD1 is a possible D gene (5 bases). This CDR3 spans 15 amino acids. Trimming removed 3 bases at V and 1 base at J, with 13 bases between. Germline assignment: CDR1 SGHRS and CDR2 YFSETQ. This CDR3 is CASSWDPGPNTEAFF. The DNA for the CDR3 is TGCGCCAGCAGCTGGGACCCAGGCCCGAACACTGAAGCTTTCTTT.

V gene TRBV7-2 combines with J gene TRBJ2-3, with D possibly being TRBD2 (5 bases). CDR1 and CDR2 from the germline V gene are SGHTA and FQGNSA. CDR3 length: 14 amino acids. Trimming took off 4 bases at V and 6 bases at J, with 14 bases between the two ends. CDR3 nucleotide sequence: TGTGCCAGCAGCTCCCGGGGTCTTGGCGATACGCAGTATTTT. Residues: CASSSRGLGDTQYF.